Listed below are T cell receptor beta chains from one sample, sequenced in a study of T cell changes during pregnancy in multiple sclerosis. The protocol was immunoSEQ multiplex PCR, while the TCRdb copy is restricted to in-frame clones and leaves out a portion. This sample yields tens of thousands of clones, of which about 89% are seen a single time; around 7% belongs to the top ten. Sequencing used CD8+ T cells from peripheral blood mononuclear cells, obtained in the first trimester of pregnancy. Receptors originate from a female donor with multiple sclerosis, enrolled in a pregnancy study. CDR3s include the opening cysteine and the closing phenylalanine or tryptophan. The D gene is left open where the match is weak. A row's size may be missing; if present it is once, few, many or a size class.

D gene,J gene,V gene,clone size,CDR3 protein,CDR3 DNA
.,TRBJ1-1,TRBV7-9,.,CASSSPGGPVHTEAFF,TGTGCCAGCAGCTCCCCCGGGGGGCCTGTCCACACTGAAGCTTTCTTT
TRBD1,TRBJ1-2,TRBV7-9,.,CASSSPGQAFYGYTF,TGTGCCAGCAGCTCACCGGGACAGGCGTTCTATGGCTACACCTTC
TRBD1,TRBJ1-3,TRBV11-2,.,CASNQGQGVRNTIYF,TGTGCCAGCAATCAGGGACAGGGTGTTCGAAACACCATATATTTT
TRBD2,TRBJ2-1,TRBV6-1,few,CASSPSAGSYNEQFF,TGTGCCAGCAGTCCCTCAGCGGGATCCTACAATGAGCAGTTCTTC
TRBD1,TRBJ2-7,TRBV29-1,.,CSVNTGVSYEQYF,TGCAGCGTTAATACAGGGGTTTCCTACGAGCAGTACTTC
TRBD2,TRBJ2-7,TRBV4-3,.,CASSTELAGSYEQYF,TGCGCCAGCAGCACAGAACTAGCGGGATCGTACGAGCAGTACTTC
.,TRBJ2-7,TRBV5-1,.,CASSLGPSTEQYF,TGCGCCAGCAGCTTGGGTCCCAGTACCGAGCAGTACTTC
TRBD2,TRBJ2-1,TRBV19,.,CASSIVGLASSYNEQFF,TGTGCCAGTAGTATAGTGGGACTAGCGTCCTCCTACAATGAGCAGTTCTTC
.,TRBJ2-7,TRBV27,.,CASSPYLSSYEQYF,TGTGCCAGCAGTCCCTATCTTAGCTCCTACGAGCAGTACTTC
.,TRBJ2-7,TRBV4-3,.,CASSQDAGINEQYF,TGCGCCAGCAGCCAAGACGCGGGAATCAACGAGCAGTACTTC
.,TRBJ2-7,TRBV29-1,.,CSVAQGGGSYEQYF,TGCAGCGTCGCCCAGGGAGGAGGTTCCTACGAGCAGTACTTC
TRBD1,TRBJ1-4,TRBV7-9,.,CASSPMTGFEKLFF,TGTGCCAGCAGCCCAATGACAGGGTTTGAAAAACTGTTTTTT
.,TRBJ1-1,TRBV7-9,.,CASSDNNENTEAFF,TGCGCCAGCAGCGATAACAATGAGAACACTGAAGCTTTCTTT
TRBD1,TRBJ1-3,TRBV6-5,.,CASSYGQGADTIYF,TGTGCCAGCAGTTACGGACAGGGGGCAGACACCATATATTTT
.,TRBJ2-4,TRBV5-5,.,CASSSLSDDQGRIAKNIQYF,TGTGCCAGCAGCTCCCTTTCGGACGATCAGGGGAGAATTGCCAAAAACATTCAGTACTTC
TRBD2,TRBJ2-3,TRBV27,.,CASSLGTTPDTQYF,TGTGCCAGCAGTTTGGGGACTACCCCAGATACGCAGTATTTT
TRBD2,TRBJ2-1,TRBV6-1,.,CASSEDSSGGNEQFF,TGTGCCAGCAGTGAAGACTCTAGCGGGGGCAATGAGCAGTTCTTC
TRBD2,TRBJ2-7,TRBV4-1,.,CASSQDNSGSYEQYF,TGCGCCAGCAGCCAAGATAATAGCGGGAGTTACGAGCAGTACTTC
.,TRBJ1-2,TRBV29-1,.,CSVVGEREGGYTF,TGCAGCGTTGTCGGGGAGAGGGAAGGCGGCTACACCTTC
TRBD1,TRBJ1-2,TRBV5-4,.,CASSSTGFLNYGYTF,TGTGCCAGCAGCTCGACAGGGTTTTTGAACTATGGCTACACCTTC
.,TRBJ2-2,TRBV30,.,CAWRRREADTGELFF,TGTGCCTGGAGACGCAGGGAGGCGGACACCGGGGAGCTGTTTTTT
.,TRBJ2-3,TRBV28,.,CASSLASATDTQYF,TGTGCCAGCAGTTTAGCTAGCGCCACAGATACGCAGTATTTT
.,TRBJ2-7,TRBV6-5,.,CASSVQGRTYEQYF,TGTGCCAGCAGCGTACAGGGCCGAACCTACGAGCAGTACTTC